Here is one TCR beta chain with its context. Data came from immunoSEQ multiplex PCR; TCRdb stores just in-frame clones and leaves some out. The sample consists of 60,000 to 65,000 clones, roughly 90% of them appearing once. These data originate in a study of T cell changes during pregnancy in multiple sclerosis. This CDR3 contains 10 residues. V dropped 8 bases and J dropped 8 bases, with 9 bases sitting between them. Germline lookup yields CDR1 ENHRY and CDR2 SYGVKD. The TCR originated in a female donor in good health, enrolled as a control in a pregnancy study. The sample consisted of peripheral blood, taken in the second trimester of pregnancy. The rearrangement joins TRBV10-3 to TRBJ1-2, with TRBD1 as a possible D gene (5 bases). The CDR3 region has the DNA TGTGCCATCGGACAAGGAGGCTACACCTTC. It codes for CAIGQGGYTF.